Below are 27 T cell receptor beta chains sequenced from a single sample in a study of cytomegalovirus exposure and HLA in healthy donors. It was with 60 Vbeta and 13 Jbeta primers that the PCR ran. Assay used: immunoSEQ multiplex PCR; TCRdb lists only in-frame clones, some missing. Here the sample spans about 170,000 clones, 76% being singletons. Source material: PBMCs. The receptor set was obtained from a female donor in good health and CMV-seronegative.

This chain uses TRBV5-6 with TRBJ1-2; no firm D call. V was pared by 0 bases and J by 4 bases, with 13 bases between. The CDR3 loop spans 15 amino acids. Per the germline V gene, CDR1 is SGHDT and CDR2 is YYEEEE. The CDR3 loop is CASSLVRTGFYGYTF. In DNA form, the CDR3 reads TGTGCCAGCAGCTTGGTTCGGACGGGATTCTATGGCTACACCTTC.

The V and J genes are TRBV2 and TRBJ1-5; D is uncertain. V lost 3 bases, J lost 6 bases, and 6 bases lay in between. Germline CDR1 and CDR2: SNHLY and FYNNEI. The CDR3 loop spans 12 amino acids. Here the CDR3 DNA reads TGTGCCAGCAGTGAGTCGGGTCAGCCCCAGCATTTT. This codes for CASSESGQPQHF.

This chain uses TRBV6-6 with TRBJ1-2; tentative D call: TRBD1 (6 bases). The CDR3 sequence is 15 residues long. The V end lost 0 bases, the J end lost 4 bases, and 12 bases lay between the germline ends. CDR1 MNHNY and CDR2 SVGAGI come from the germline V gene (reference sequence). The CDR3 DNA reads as TGTGCCAGCAGTTACTCGGGCAGGGACATCTATGGCTACACCTTC. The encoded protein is CASSYSGRDIYGYTF.

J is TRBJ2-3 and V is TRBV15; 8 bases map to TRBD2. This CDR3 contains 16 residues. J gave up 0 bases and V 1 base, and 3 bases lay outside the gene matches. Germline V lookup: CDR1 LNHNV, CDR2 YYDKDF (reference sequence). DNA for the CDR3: TGTGCCACCAGCAGAGGGACTAGCACTAGCACAGATACGCAGTATTTT. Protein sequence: CATSRGTSTSTDTQYF.

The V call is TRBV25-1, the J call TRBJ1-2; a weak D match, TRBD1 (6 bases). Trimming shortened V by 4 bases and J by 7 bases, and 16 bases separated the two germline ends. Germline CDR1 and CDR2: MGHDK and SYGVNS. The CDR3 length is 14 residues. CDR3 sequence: CASSANSGVGGYTF. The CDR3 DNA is TGTGCCAGCAGTGCAAATTCAGGGGTTGGTGGCTACACCTTC.

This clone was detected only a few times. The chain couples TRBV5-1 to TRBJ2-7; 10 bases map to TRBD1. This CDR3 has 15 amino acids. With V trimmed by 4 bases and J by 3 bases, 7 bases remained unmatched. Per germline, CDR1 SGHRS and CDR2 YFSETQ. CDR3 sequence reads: CASSRIGQGDYEQYF. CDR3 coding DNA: TGCGCCAGCAGCCGGATTGGACAGGGGGACTACGAGCAGTACTTC. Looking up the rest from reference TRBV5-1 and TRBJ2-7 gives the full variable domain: KAGVTQTPRYLIKTRGQQVTLSCSPISGHRSVSWYQQTPGQGLQFLFEYFSETQRNKGNFPGRFSGRQFSNSRSEMNVSTLELGDSALYLCASSRIGQGDYEQYFGPGTRLTVT.

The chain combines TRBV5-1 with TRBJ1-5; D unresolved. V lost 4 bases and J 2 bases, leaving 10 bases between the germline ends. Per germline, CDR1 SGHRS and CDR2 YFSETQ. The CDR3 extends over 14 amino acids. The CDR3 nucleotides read TGCGCCAGCAGCGCTGATGGAGGCAATCAGCCCCAGCATTTT. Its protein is CASSADGGNQPQHF.

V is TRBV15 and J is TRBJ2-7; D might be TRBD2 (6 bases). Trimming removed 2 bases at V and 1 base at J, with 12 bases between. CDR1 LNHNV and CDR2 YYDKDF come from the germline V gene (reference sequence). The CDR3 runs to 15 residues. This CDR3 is CATSRNRDLSYEQYF. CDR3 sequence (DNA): TGTGCCACCAGCAGAAACCGGGACTTGTCCTACGAGCAGTACTTC.

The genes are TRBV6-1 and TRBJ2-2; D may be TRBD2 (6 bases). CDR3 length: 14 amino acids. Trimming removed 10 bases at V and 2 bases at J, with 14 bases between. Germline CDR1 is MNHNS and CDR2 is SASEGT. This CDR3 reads CATPRDRNTGELFF. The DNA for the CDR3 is TGTGCCACCCCGCGGGATCGCAACACCGGGGAGCTGTTTTTT.

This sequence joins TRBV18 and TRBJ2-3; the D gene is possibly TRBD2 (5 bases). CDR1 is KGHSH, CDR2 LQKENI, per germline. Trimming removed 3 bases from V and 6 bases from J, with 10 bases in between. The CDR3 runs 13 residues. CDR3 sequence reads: CASSPNSDDTQYF. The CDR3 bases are TGTGCCAGCTCACCCAATAGCGACGATACGCAGTATTTT.

The CDR3: CASSADSYEQYF. DNA of the CDR3: TGTGCCAGCAGCGCGGACAGTTACGAGCAGTACTTC. The rearrangement links TRBV11-2 to TRBJ2-7; possible D gene TRBD1, 6 bases. V dropped 5 bases and J dropped 4 bases, with 9 bases sitting between them. Germline values: CDR1 SGHAT, CDR2 FQNNGV. This CDR3 spans 12 amino acids. The variable domain in full, completed from reference TRBV11-2 and TRBJ2-7, reads EAGVAQSPRYKIIEKRQSVAFWCNPISGHATLYWYQQILGQGPKLLIQFQNNGVVDDSQLPKDRFSAERLKGVDSTLKIQPAKLEDSAVYLCASSADSYEQYFGPGTRLTVT.

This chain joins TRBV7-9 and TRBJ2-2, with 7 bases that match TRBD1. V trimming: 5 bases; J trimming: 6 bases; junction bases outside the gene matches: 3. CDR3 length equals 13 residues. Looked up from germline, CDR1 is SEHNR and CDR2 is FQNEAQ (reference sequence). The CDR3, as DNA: TGTGCCAGCAGCCGACAGGGATCCGGGGAGCTGTTTTTT. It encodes CASSRQGSGELFF. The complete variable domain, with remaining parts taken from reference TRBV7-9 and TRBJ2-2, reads DTGVSQNPRHKITKRGQNVTFRCDPISEHNRLYWYRQTLGQGPEFLTYFQNEAQLEKSRLLSDRFSAERPKGSFSTLEIQRTEQGDSAMYLCASSRQGSGELFFGEGSRLTVL.

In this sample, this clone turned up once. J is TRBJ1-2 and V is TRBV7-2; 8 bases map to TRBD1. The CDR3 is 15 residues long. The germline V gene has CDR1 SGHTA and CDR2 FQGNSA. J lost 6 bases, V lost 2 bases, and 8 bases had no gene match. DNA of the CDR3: TGTGCCAGCAGCTTAAGAGCAGGGGGCAGGAATGGCTACACCTTC. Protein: CASSLRAGGRNGYTF. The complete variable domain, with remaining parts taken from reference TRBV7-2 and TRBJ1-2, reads GAGVSQSPSNKVTEKGKDVELRCDPISGHTALYWYRQSLGQGLEFLIYFQGNSAPDKSGLPSDRFSAERTGGSVSTLTIQRTQQEDSAVYLCASSLRAGGRNGYTFGSGTRLTVV.

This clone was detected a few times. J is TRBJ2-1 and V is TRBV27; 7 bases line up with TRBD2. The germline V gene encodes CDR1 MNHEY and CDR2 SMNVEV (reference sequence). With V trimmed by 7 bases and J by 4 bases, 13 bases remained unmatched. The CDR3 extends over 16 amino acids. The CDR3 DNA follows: TGTGCCAGCACACCCGCGGCGGGAGAGGTTTACAATGAGCAGTTCTTC. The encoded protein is CASTPAAGEVYNEQFF.

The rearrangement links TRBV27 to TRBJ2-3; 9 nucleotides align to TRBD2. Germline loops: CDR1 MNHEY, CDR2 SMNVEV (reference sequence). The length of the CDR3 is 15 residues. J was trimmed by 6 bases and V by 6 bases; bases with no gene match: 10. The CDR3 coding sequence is TGTGCCAGCAGCCCGGACCTGCGGGGGGGGGATACGCAGTATTTT. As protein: CASSPDLRGGDTQYF.

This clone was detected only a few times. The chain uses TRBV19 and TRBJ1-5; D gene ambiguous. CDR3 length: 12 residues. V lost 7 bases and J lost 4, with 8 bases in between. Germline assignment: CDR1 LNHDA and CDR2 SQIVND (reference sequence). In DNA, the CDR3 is TGTGCCAGTACCCGGGGAAATCAGCCCCAGCATTTT. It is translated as CASTRGNQPQHF.

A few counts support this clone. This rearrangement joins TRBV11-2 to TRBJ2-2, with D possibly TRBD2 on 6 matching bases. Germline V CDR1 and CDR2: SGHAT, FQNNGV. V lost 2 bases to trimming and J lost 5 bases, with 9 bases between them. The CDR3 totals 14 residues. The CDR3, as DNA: TGTGCCAGCAGCTTAAGCGGGCTTACCGGGGAGCTGTTTTTT. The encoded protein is CASSLSGLTGELFF.

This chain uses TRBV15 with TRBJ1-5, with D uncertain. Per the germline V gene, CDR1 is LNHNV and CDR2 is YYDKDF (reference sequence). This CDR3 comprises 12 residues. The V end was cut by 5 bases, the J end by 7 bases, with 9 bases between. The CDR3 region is CATSEASQPQHF. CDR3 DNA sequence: TGTGCCACCAGCGAGGCGAGCCAGCCCCAGCATTTT.

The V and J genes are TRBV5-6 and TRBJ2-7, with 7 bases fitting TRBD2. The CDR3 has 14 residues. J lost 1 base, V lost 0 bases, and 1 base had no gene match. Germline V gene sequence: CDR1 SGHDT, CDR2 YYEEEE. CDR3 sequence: CASSLGLASYEQYF. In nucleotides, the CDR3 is TGTGCCAGCAGCTTGGGACTAGCTTCCTACGAGCAGTACTTC.

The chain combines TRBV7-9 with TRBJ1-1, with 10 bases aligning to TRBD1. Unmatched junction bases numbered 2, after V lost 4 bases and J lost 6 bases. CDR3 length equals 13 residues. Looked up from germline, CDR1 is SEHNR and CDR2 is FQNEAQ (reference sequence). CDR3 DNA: TGTGCCAGCAGCTCGGGACAGGGGTCTGAAGCTTTCTTT. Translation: CASSSGQGSEAFF.

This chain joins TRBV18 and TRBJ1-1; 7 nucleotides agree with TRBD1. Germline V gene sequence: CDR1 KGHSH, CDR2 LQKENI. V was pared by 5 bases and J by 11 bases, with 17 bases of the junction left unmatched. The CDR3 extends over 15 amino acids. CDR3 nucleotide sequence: TGTGCCAGCTCATCAGAGGGGCCCCAGACAGGGCAGGCTTTCTTT. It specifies CASSSEGPQTGQAFF.

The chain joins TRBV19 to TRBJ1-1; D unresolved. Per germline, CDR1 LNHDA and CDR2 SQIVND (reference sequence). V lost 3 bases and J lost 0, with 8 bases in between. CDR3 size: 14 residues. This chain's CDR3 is CASSMRQMNTEAFF. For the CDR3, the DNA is TGTGCCAGTAGTATGCGGCAAATGAACACTGAAGCTTTCTTT. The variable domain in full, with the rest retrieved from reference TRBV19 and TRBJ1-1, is DGGITQSPKYLFRKEGQNVTLSCEQNLNHDAMYWYRQDPGQGLRLIYYSQIVNDFQKGDIAEGYSVSREKKESFPLTVTSAQKNPTAFYLCASSMRQMNTEAFFGQGTRLTVV.

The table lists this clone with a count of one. The CDR3 loop reads CASAPVWEGYNSPLHF. As DNA, the CDR3 is TGTGCCAGTGCCCCCGTATGGGAGGGCTATAATTCACCCCTCCACTTT. The chain carries TRBV19 and TRBJ1-6; D is undetermined. V dropped 8 bases and J dropped 3 bases, with 17 bases sitting between them. Germline assignment: CDR1 LNHDA and CDR2 SQIVND (reference sequence). The CDR3 runs to 16 residues.

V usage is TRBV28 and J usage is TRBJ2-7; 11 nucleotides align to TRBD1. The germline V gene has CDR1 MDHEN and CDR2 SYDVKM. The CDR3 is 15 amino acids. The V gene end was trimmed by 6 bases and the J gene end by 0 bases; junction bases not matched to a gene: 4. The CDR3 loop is CASRTGTGGSYEQYF. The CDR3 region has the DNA TGTGCCAGCAGGACCGGGACAGGGGGCTCCTACGAGCAGTACTTC.

The chain's CDR3 is CASSHTGTGARNEQFF. The CDR3 DNA reads TGCGCCAGCAGCCATACCGGGACAGGGGCACGCAATGAGCAGTTCTTC. The V gene is TRBV4-1, the J gene TRBJ2-1, with 10 bases identical to TRBD1. Germline V gene sequence: CDR1 MGHRA, CDR2 YSYEKL. V was clipped by 3 bases and J by 6 bases; unmatched bases: 8. The CDR3 loop spans 16 amino acids.

CDR3 bases: TGTGCCAGTAGTATCCGGCAGGGGGCAAGAGGGTATGGCTACACCTTC. Protein product: CASSIRQGARGYGYTF. This chain uses TRBV19 with TRBJ1-2; 8 nucleotides agree with TRBD1. Germline CDR1 LNHDA, CDR2 SQIVND (reference sequence). The CDR3 covers 16 residues. Trimming at V came to 3 bases and at J to 5 bases, leaving 11 bases not matched to a gene.

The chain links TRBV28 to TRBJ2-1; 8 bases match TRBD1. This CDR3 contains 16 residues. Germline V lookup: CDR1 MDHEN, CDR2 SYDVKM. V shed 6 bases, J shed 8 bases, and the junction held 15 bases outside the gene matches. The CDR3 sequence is CASSSSGRGRVDEQFF. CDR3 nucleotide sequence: TGTGCCAGCAGCTCTTCGGGCAGGGGGCGAGTCGATGAGCAGTTCTTC.